The 21 T cell receptor beta chains given below trace back to one sample, sequenced in a study of PD-L1 blockade in urothelial cancer. Noted time point: pretreatment peripheral blood. Using immunoSEQ multiplex PCR, the repertoire was profiled, and TCRdb retains in-frame clones only, with some absent. The sample holds under 95,000 clones, 84% seen once. Sequencing used PBMCs, obtained around atezolizumab (anti-PD-L1) treatment. The receptor set was obtained from a woman in her seventies with urothelial cancer.

V and J are TRBV7-8 and TRBJ2-4; D is perhaps TRBD2 (6 bases). This CDR3 contains 14 residues. V was pared by 3 bases and J by 5 bases, with 11 bases between. CDR1 SGHVS and CDR2 FQNEAQ come from the germline V gene. Written as DNA, the CDR3 is TGTGCCAGCAGCTTCCAAGGGACTGAAAACATTCAGTACTTC. Amino acids: CASSFQGTENIQYF.

The V gene is TRBV5-1, the J gene TRBJ2-1; 9 bases are shared with TRBD2. V shed 6 bases and J 9 bases; nucleotides not matched to a gene: 4. The germline V gene encodes CDR1 SGHRS and CDR2 YFSETQ. The CDR3 has 12 amino acids. For the CDR3, the DNA is TGCGCCAGCAACCTAGCGGGAAGTGAGCAGTTCTTC. Translating it yields CASNLAGSEQFF.

The chain couples TRBV4-2 to TRBJ2-7, with D possibly matching TRBD1 (7 bases). V was trimmed by 3 bases and J by 3 bases, leaving 18 bases between them. Germline V lookup: CDR1 LGHNA, CDR2 YNFKEQ. The CDR3 length is 16 residues. DNA of the CDR3: TGTGCCAGCAGCCATTCGGGGGCACAGGGGAGCTACGAGCAGTACTTC. Residues: CASSHSGAQGSYEQYF.

The chain links TRBV7-9 to TRBJ2-7; a possible D gene is TRBD2 (6 bases). V was cut by 5 bases and J by 3 bases, with 14 bases left in between. The CDR3 length is 14 residues. Germline V gene sequence: CDR1 SEHNR, CDR2 FQNEAQ (reference sequence). CDR3 DNA sequence: TGTGCCAGCAGCCAAGGACTAACGCTCTACGAGCAGTACTTC. This translates into CASSQGLTLYEQYF. Together with reference TRBV7-9 and TRBJ2-7, the CDR3 gives the full variable domain: DTGVSQNPRHKITKRGQNVTFRCDPISEHNRLYWYRQTLGQGPEFLTYFQNEAQLEKSRLLSDRFSAERPKGSFSTLEIQRTEQGDSAMYLCASSQGLTLYEQYFGPGTRLTVT.

The chain joins TRBV9 to TRBJ1-1; 7 nucleotides align to TRBD1. With V trimmed by 7 bases and J by 0 bases, 12 bases remained unmatched. This CDR3 has 16 amino acids. Germline-derived CDR1 and CDR2 are SGDLS and YYNGEE. The DNA of the CDR3 is TGTGCCAGCGGTGACCCTCCGGGGACAGTGAACACTGAAGCTTTCTTT. Protein product: CASGDPPGTVNTEAFF. Full variable domain (remainder filled in from reference TRBV9 and TRBJ1-1): DSGVTQTPKHLITATGQRVTLRCSPRSGDLSVYWYQQSLDQGLQFLIQYYNGEERAKGNILERFSAQQFPDLHSELNLSSLELGDSALYFCASGDPPGTVNTEAFFGQGTRLTVV.

This sequence joins TRBV9 and TRBJ2-5; TRBD2 agrees at 8 bases. CDR3 length equals 14 residues. V was pared by 0 bases and J by 3 bases, with 1 base of the junction left unmatched. Germline V gene data show CDR1 as SGDLS and CDR2 as YYNGEE. CDR3 protein: CASSVGTSKETQYF. CDR3 DNA sequence: TGTGCCAGCAGCGTAGGGACTAGCAAAGAGACCCAGTACTTC.

The chain joins TRBV10-2 to TRBJ2-6; a weak D match, TRBD1 (6 bases). Germline loops: CDR1 WSHSY, CDR2 SAAADI. The CDR3 runs 15 residues. Trimming took 6 bases from V and 3 from J, leaving 12 bases between them. CDR3: CASRDHRDGANVLTF. DNA of the CDR3: TGCGCCAGCAGGGACCACAGGGATGGGGCCAACGTCCTGACTTTC.

This chain connects TRBV4-1 to TRBJ1-1, with TRBD1 matching 7 bases. Germline V lookup: CDR1 MGHRA, CDR2 YSYEKL. The CDR3 loop spans 15 amino acids. The V and J ends lost 4 bases and 4 bases, in that order; junction bases with no gene match: 9. The CDR3 is CASSREDRLGTEAFF. In DNA, the CDR3 is TGCGCCAGCAGCCGAGAGGACAGGTTAGGCACTGAAGCTTTCTTT.

The V and J genes are TRBV19 and TRBJ2-7, with 8 positions matching TRBD1. J was trimmed by 5 bases and V by 3 bases; bases with no gene match: 9. The CDR3 has 15 residues. CDR1 LNHDA and CDR2 SQIVND come from the germline V gene (reference sequence). CDR3 in DNA: TGTGCCAGTAGTATTGTCCAGGGGGCAAGGAACGAGCAGTACTTC. It encodes CASSIVQGARNEQYF.

The gene calls are TRBV7-2 and TRBJ1-1; D perhaps matches TRBD1 (5 bases). This CDR3 comprises 14 residues. Trimming cost V 4 bases and J 4 bases, with 13 bases left between them. Germline CDR1 SGHTA, CDR2 FQGNSA. Written as DNA, the CDR3 is TGTGCCAGCAGCTCGACAGACAGAGTCACTGAAGCTTTCTTT. Translation: CASSSTDRVTEAFF.

The gene calls are TRBV4-2 and TRBJ2-1; TRBD2 agrees at 16 bases. From germline, CDR1 is LGHNA and CDR2 YNFKEQ. The CDR3 covers 19 residues. The ends lost 0 bases at V and 3 bases at J; junction bases unmatched: 5. This CDR3 reads CASSQDGTSGGAFYNEQFF. The DNA for the CDR3 is TGTGCCAGCAGCCAAGATGGGACTAGCGGGGGGGCGTTCTACAATGAGCAGTTCTTC.

J is TRBJ2-7 and V is TRBV19; 8 bases are shared with TRBD1. Germline loops: CDR1 LNHDA, CDR2 SQIVND (reference sequence). The CDR3 runs to 16 residues. Germline trimming cut 5 bases from V and 2 bases from J; bases unmatched to any gene: 11. The CDR3 reads CASSAPGRGPPYEQYF. DNA of the CDR3: TGTGCCAGTAGTGCCCCGGGCAGGGGGCCGCCCTACGAGCAGTACTTC. Filled out from reference TRBV19 and TRBJ2-7, the complete variable domain reads DGGITQSPKYLFRKEGQNVTLSCEQNLNHDAMYWYRQDPGQGLRLIYYSQIVNDFQKGDIAEGYSVSREKKESFPLTVTSAQKNPTAFYLCASSAPGRGPPYEQYFGPGTRLTVT.

The chain couples TRBV18 to TRBJ2-2; D is perhaps TRBD1 (5 bases). V was shortened by 3 bases and J by 0 bases, with 8 bases between the two germline ends. This CDR3 contains 15 residues. Germline-derived CDR1 and CDR2 are KGHSH and LQKENI. The CDR3 nucleotides are TGTGCCAGCTCACCGACAGTCGCGAACACCGGGGAGCTGTTTTTT. Translated: CASSPTVANTGELFF.

The chain combines TRBV30 with TRBJ1-2, with TRBD1 matching 8 bases. Per the germline V gene, CDR1 is GTSNPN and CDR2 is SVGIG (reference sequence). The CDR3 sequence is 14 residues long. V dropped 6 bases and J dropped 8; count of bases not matched to a gene: 14. The CDR3 spells CACPRGRGVWGYTF. CDR3 nucleotides: TGTGCCTGCCCCAGGGGGCGCGGAGTGTGGGGCTACACCTTC.

The J gene is TRBJ1-5, the V gene TRBV7-9, with TRBD1 matching 7 bases. The J segment lost 5 bases and the V segment lost 5 bases, leaving 3 bases of the junction unmatched. The CDR3 runs 13 residues. CDR1 SEHNR and CDR2 FQNEAQ come from the germline V gene (reference sequence). The CDR3 spells CASSGQGDQPQHF. CDR3 DNA: TGTGCCAGCAGCGGGCAGGGGGATCAGCCCCAGCATTTT.

The rearrangement joins TRBV9 to TRBJ2-1; TRBD2 agrees at 13 bases. V was clipped by 6 bases and J by 5 bases; unmatched bases: 2. CDR1 and CDR2 from the germline V gene are SGDLS and YYNGEE. The CDR3 runs to 14 residues. In DNA form, the CDR3 reads TGTGCCAGCAAGGGGACTAGCGGGGACAATGAGCAGTTCTTC. Its protein is CASKGTSGDNEQFF.

This rearrangement joins TRBV15 to TRBJ2-5; TRBD2 agrees at 14 bases. With 6 bases clipped from V and 5 bases from J, the junction kept 8 bases outside the gene matches. The CDR3 is 16 residues long. In germline, CDR1 is LNHNV, CDR2 YYDKDF (reference sequence). DNA for the CDR3: TGTGCCACCAGATCCGGGACTAGCGGGAGATCGGAGACCCAGTACTTC. This sequence encodes CATRSGTSGRSETQYF.

V is TRBV30 and J is TRBJ1-2; 8 nucleotides match TRBD1. V dropped 4 bases and J dropped 0; count of bases not matched to a gene: 4. Germline V CDR1 and CDR2: GTSNPN, SVGIG (reference sequence). This CDR3 has 14 amino acids. CDR3: CAWKRTGSNYGYTF. CDR3 nucleotides: TGTGCCTGGAAGCGGACAGGGTCTAACTATGGCTACACCTTC.

V usage is TRBV6-1 and J usage is TRBJ2-7; 10 bases are shared with TRBD2. Germline V lookup: CDR1 MNHNS, CDR2 SASEGT. The V gene end was trimmed by 6 bases and the J gene end by 2 bases; junction bases not matched to a gene: 7. This CDR3 has 15 amino acids. The CDR3 DNA sequence: TGTGCCAGCAGGGCTACTAGCGGGGTGACCTACGAGCAGTACTTC. This sequence encodes CASRATSGVTYEQYF.

V and J are TRBV10-2 and TRBJ2-3, with 11 bases fitting TRBD2. CDR1 and CDR2 (germline): WSHSY, SAAADI. This CDR3 has 15 residues. With V trimmed by 7 bases and J by 3 bases, 6 bases remained unmatched. In nucleotides, the CDR3 is TGCGCCAGCATCGCCGGGACTAGCGGAACAGATACGCAGTATTTT. Translating gives CASIAGTSGTDTQYF.

The chain links TRBV5-1 to TRBJ2-1, with 8 bases that match TRBD2. Germline-derived CDR1 and CDR2 are SGHRS and YFSETQ. V lost 2 bases, J lost 6 bases, and 7 bases stayed unmatched. The CDR3 loop spans 15 amino acids. The CDR3 loop is CASSFRGLVGNEQFF. CDR3 sequence (DNA): TGCGCCAGCAGCTTTCGGGGACTAGTCGGCAATGAGCAGTTCTTC.